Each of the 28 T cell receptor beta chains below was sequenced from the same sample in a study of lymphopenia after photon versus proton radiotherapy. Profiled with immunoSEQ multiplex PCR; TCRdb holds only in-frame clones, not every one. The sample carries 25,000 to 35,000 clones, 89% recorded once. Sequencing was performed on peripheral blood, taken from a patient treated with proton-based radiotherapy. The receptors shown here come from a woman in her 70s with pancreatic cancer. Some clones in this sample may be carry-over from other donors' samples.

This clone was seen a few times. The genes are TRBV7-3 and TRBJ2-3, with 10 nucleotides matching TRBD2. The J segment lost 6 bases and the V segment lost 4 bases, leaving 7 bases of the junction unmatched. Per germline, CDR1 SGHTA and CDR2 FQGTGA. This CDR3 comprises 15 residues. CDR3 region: CASSSAGLAWDTQYF. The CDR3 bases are TGTGCCAGCAGCTCCGCGGGACTAGCGTGGGATACGCAGTATTTT.

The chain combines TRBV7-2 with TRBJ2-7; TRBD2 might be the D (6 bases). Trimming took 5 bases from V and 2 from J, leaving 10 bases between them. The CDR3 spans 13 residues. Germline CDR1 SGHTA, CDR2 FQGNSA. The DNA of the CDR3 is TGTGCCAGCAGCAGGGACTGGCCCTACGAGCAGTACTTC. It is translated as CASSRDWPYEQYF.

CDR3 loop: CASSLFSGVAKNIQYF. In DNA form, the CDR3 reads TGTGCCAGCAGCTTATTTAGCGGAGTAGCCAAAAACATTCAGTACTTC. The chain employs TRBV7-2 and TRBJ2-4, with D possibly TRBD2 on 6 matching bases. The V gene lost 2 bases and the J gene lost 0 bases, with 11 bases spanning the gap. Per the germline V gene, CDR1 is SGHTA and CDR2 is FQGNSA. This CDR3 region has 16 residues.

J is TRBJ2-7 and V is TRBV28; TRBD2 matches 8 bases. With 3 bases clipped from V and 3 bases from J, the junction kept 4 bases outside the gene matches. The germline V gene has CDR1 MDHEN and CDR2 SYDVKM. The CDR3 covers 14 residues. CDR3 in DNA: TGTGCCAGCAGTTTCAGCGGGAGTATCTACGAGCAGTACTTC. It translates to CASSFSGSIYEQYF.

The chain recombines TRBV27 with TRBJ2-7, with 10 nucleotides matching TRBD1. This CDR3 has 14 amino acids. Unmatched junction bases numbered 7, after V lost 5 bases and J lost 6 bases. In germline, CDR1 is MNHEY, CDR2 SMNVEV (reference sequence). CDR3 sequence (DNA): TGTGCCAGCAGTCCGGGACAGGGGTGGGGCGAGCAGTACTTC. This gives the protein CASSPGQGWGEQYF.

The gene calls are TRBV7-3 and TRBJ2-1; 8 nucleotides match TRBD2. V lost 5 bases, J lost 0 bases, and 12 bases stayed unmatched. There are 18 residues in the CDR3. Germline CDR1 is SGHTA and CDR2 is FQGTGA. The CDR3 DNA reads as TGTGCCAGCAGCAGGATGGGGTCGGGAGGGGGCTCCTACAATGAGCAGTTCTTC. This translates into CASSRMGSGGGSYNEQFF.

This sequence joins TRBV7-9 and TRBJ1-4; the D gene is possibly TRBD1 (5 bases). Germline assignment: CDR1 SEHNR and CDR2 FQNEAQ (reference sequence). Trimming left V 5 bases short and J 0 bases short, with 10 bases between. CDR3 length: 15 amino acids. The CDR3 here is CASSQDRATNEKLFF. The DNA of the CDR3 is TGTGCCAGCAGCCAAGACAGAGCAACTAATGAAAAACTGTTTTTT. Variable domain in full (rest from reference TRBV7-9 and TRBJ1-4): DTGVSQNPRHKITKRGQNVTFRCDPISEHNRLYWYRQTLGQGPEFLTYFQNEAQLEKSRLLSDRFSAERPKGSFSTLEIQRTEQGDSAMYLCASSQDRATNEKLFFGSGTQLSVL.

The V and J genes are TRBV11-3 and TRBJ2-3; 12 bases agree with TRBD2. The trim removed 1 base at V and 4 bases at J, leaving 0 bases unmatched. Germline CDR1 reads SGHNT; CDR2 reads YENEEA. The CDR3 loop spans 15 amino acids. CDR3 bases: TGTGCCAGCAGCTTAGGACTAGCGGGAGCAGATACGCAGTATTTT. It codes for CASSLGLAGADTQYF. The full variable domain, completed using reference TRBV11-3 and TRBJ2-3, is EAGVVQSPRYKIIEKKQPVAFWCNPISGHNTLYWYLQNLGQGPELLIRYENEEAVDDSQLPKDRFSAERLKGVDSTLKIQPAELGDSAVYLCASSLGLAGADTQYFGPGTRLTVL.

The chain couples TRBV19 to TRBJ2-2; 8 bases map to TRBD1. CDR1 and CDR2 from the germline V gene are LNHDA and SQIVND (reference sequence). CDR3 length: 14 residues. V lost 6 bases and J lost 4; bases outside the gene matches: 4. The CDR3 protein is CASSLTGGTGELFF. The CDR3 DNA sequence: TGTGCCAGTAGCCTCACAGGGGGCACCGGGGAGCTGTTTTTT.

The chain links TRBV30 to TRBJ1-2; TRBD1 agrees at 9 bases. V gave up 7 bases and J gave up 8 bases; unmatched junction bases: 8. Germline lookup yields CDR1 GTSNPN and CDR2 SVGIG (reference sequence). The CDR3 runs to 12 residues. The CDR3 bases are TGTGCCTTCAAACAGGGGGCGGGCGGCTACACCTTC. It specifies CAFKQGAGGYTF.

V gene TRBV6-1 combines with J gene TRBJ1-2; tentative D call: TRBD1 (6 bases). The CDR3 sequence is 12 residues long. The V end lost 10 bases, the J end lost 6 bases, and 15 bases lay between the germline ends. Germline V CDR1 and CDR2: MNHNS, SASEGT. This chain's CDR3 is CATWWGGDGYTF. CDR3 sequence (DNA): TGTGCCACCTGGTGGGGGGGCGATGGCTACACCTTC.

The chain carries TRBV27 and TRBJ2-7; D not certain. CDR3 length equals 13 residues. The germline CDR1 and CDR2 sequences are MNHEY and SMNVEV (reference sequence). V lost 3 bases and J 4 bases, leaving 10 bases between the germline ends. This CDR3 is CASSFSVGYEQYF. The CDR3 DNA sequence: TGTGCCAGCAGTTTCAGTGTTGGGTACGAGCAGTACTTC.

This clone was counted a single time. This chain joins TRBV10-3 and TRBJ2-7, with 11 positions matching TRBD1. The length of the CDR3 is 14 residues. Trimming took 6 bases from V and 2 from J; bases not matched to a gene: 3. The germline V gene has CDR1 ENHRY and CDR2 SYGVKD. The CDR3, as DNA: TGTGCCATCAGCTCGGGACAGGGGGCCTACGAGCAGTACTTC. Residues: CAISSGQGAYEQYF.

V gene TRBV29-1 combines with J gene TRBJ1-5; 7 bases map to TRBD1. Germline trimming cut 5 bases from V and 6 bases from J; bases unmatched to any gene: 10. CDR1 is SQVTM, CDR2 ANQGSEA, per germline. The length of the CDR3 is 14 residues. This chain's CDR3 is CSVRNLDRLQPQHF. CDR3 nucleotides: TGCAGCGTTCGCAACCTGGACAGGCTTCAGCCCCAGCATTTT.

The CDR3 nucleotides are TGCGCCAGCAGCGGGAATACAGGCCAACCCGGCTACACCTTC. This gives the protein CASSGNTGQPGYTF. The chain employs TRBV5-1 and TRBJ1-2; D perhaps matches TRBD1 (5 bases). V lost 4 bases, J lost 8 bases, and 18 bases lay in between. The germline V gene has CDR1 SGHRS and CDR2 YFSETQ. The CDR3 contains 14 residues.

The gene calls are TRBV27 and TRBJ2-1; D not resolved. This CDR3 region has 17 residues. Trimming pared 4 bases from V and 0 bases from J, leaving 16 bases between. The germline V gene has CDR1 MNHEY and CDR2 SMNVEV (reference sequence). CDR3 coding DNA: TGTGCCAGCAGTTACCATCTGTCGCTCAGCTCCTACAATGAGCAGTTCTTC. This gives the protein CASSYHLSLSSYNEQFF.

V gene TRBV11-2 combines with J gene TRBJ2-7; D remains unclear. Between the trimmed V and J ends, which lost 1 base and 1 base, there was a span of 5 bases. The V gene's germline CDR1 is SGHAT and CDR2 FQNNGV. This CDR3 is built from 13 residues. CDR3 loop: CASSLGNSYEQYF. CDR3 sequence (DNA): TGTGCCAGCAGCTTAGGAAATTCCTACGAGCAGTACTTC.

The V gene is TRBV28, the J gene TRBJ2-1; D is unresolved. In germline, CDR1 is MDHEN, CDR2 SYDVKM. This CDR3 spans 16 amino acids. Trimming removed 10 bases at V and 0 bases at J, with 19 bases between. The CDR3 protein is CATAKKSLSSYNEQFF. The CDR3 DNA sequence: TGTGCCACCGCAAAAAAGTCGTTGAGCTCCTACAATGAGCAGTTCTTC.

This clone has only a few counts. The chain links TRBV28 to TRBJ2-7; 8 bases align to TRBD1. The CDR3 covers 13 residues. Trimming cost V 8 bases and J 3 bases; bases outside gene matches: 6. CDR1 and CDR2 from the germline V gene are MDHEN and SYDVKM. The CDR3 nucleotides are TGTGCCAGCCTTACCGGGACAGGCTACGAGCAGTACTTC. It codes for CASLTGTGYEQYF.

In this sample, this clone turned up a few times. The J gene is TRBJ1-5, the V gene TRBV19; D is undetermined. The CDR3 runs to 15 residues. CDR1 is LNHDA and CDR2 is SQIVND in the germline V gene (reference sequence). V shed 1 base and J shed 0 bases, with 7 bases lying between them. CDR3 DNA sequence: TGTGCCAGTAGTATAGGACGGAATAGCAATCAGCCCCAGCATTTT. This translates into CASSIGRNSNQPQHF.

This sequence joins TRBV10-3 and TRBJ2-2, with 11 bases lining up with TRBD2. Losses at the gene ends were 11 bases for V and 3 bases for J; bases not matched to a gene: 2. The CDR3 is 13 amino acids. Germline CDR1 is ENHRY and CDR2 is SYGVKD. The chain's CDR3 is CAGGLADTGELFF. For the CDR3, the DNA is TGTGCCGGGGGACTAGCGGACACCGGGGAGCTGTTTTTT.

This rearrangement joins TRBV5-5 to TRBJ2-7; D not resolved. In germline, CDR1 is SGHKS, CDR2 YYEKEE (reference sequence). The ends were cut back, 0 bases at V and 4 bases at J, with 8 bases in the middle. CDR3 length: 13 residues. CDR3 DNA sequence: TGTGCCAGCAGCTTGGAGGCAGATTACGAGCAGTACTTC. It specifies CASSLEADYEQYF.

The CDR3 nucleotides read TGTGCCAGCAGCTCCTGGCAGGGAAACTATGGCTACACCTTC. Translating it yields CASSSWQGNYGYTF. V gene TRBV13 combines with J gene TRBJ1-2; D may be TRBD1 (5 bases). Trimming shortened V by 4 bases and J by 2 bases, and 11 bases separated the two germline ends. The CDR3 totals 14 residues. From germline, CDR1 is PRHDT and CDR2 FYEKMQ (reference sequence).

This chain's CDR3 is CAHLGVGSTEAFF. The CDR3 DNA reads TGTGCCCACCTGGGGGTGGGAAGCACTGAAGCTTTCTTT. The rearrangement joins TRBV30 to TRBJ1-1, with a tentative D call TRBD1 (5 bases). V was clipped by 8 bases and J by 4 bases, with 17 bases between them. CDR3 length: 13 amino acids. The germline gives CDR1 GTSNPN, CDR2 SVGIG (reference sequence).

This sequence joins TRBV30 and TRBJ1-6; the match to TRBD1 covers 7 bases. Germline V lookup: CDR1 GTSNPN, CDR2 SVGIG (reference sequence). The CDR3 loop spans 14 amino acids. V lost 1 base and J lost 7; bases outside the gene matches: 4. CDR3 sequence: CAWSEGQQNSPLHF. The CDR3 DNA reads TGTGCCTGGAGTGAGGGACAGCAGAATTCACCCCTCCACTTT.

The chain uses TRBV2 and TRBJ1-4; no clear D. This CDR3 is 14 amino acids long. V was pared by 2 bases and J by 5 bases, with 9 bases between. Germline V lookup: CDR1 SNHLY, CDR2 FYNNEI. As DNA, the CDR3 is TGTGCCAGCAGTGAATTGGTGGGAAATGAAAAACTGTTTTTT. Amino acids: CASSELVGNEKLFF.

The CDR3 DNA follows: TGTGCCAGCACCATTCGGAGTACCCCCTTTTACAATGAGCAGTTCTTC. This codes for CASTIRSTPFYNEQFF. The chain uses TRBV27 and TRBJ2-1; no definite D call. The germline V and J ends were trimmed by 7 bases and 4 bases, with 20 bases remaining between them. CDR3 length: 16 residues. CDR1 and CDR2 (germline): MNHEY, SMNVEV (reference sequence).

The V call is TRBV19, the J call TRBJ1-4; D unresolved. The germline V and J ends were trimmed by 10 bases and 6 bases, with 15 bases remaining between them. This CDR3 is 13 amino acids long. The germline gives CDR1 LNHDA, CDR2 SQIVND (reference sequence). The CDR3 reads CATGRMADEKLFF. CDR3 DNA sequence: TGTGCCACCGGGAGGATGGCAGATGAAAAACTGTTTTTT.